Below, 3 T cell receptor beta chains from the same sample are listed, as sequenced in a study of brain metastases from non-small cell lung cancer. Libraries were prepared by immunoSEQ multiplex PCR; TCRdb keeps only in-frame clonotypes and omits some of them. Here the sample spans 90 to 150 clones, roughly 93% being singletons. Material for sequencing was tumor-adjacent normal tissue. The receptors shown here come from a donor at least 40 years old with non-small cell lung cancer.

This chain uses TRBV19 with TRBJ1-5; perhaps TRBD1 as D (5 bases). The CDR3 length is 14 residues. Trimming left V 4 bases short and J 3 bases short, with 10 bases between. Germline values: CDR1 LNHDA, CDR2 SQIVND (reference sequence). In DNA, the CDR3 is TGTGCCAGTAGTACCGACAGCCTCAATCAGCCCCAGCATTTT. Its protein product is CASSTDSLNQPQHF. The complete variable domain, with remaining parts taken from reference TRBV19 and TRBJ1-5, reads DGGITQSPKYLFRKEGQNVTLSCEQNLNHDAMYWYRQDPGQGLRLIYYSQIVNDFQKGDIAEGYSVSREKKESFPLTVTSAQKNPTAFYLCASSTDSLNQPQHFGDGTRLSIL.

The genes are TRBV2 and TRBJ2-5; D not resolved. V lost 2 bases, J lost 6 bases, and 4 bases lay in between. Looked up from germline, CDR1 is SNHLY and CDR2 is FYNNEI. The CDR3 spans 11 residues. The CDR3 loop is CASSERQTQYF. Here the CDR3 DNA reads TGTGCCAGCAGTGAAAGGCAGACCCAGTACTTC.

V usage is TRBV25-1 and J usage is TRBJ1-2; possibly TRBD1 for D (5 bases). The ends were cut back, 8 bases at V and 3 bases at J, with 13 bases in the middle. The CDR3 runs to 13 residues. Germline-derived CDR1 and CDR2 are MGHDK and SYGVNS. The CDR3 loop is CASAPRDDYGYTF. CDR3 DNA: TGTGCCAGCGCCCCTAGGGACGACTATGGCTACACCTTC.